What follows is one T cell receptor beta chain and its context. Its antigen is still unknown. Samples were taken at baseline and on day 1 of cycles 4 and 7. Sequencing used immunoSEQ multiplex PCR; TCRdb keeps in-frame clones, though not all of them. The repertoire includes under 40,000 clones, 65% to 75% of them detected once, and roughly 19% sits in the top ten. These data come from a study of OX40 agonist ivuxolimab in advanced cancers. The study, taken as a whole, reports: In the 0.1 to 3.0 mg/kg range, CD4+ and CD8+ blood T cells had expanded clonally by week 6. Relative to CD4+, CD8+ T cells held more expanded clones on average.

V was shortened by 3 bases and J by 7 bases, with 18 bases between the two germline ends. CDR1 is MGHDK and CDR2 is SYGVNS in the germline V gene. This CDR3 region has 15 residues. This receptor was identified in an adult with an advanced solid tumor such as melanoma, head and neck, liver or kidney cancer. The specimen comprised CD4+ or CD8+ T cells sorted from blood, sampled in a trial of the OX40 agonist ivuxolimab. V and J are TRBV25-1 and TRBJ1-1; D is ambiguous. CDR3 nucleotide sequence: TGTGCCAGCAGTGATGGAAGCCTGGCCCGGGATGAAGCTTTCTTT. Translated: CASSDGSLARDEAFF. Full variable domain (missing parts from reference TRBV25-1 and TRBJ1-1): EADIYQTPRYLVIGTGKKITLECSQTMGHDKMYWYQQDPGMELHLIHYSYGVNSTEKGDLSSESTVSRIRTEHFPLTLESARPSHTSQYLCASSDGSLARDEAFFGQGTRLTVV.